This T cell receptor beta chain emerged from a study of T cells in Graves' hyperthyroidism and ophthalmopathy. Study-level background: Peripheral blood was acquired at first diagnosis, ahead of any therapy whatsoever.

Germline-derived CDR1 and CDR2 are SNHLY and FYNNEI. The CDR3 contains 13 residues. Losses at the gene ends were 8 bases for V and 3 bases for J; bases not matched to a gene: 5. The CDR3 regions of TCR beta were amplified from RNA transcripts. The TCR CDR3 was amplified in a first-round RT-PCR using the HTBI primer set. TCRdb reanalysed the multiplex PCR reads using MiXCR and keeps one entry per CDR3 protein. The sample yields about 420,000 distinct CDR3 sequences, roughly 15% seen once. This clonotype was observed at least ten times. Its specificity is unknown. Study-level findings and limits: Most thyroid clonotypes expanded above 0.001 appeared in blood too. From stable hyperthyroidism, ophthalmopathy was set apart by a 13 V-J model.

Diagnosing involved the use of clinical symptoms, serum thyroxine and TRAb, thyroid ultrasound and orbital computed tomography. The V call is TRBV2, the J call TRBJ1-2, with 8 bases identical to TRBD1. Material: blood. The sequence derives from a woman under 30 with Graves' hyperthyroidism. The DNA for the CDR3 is TGTGCCAGCGGGGACAGGAGGGACTATGGCTACACCTTC. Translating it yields CASGDRRDYGYTF. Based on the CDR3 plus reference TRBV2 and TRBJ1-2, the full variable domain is EPEVTQTPSHQVTQMGQEVILRCVPISNHLYFYWYRQILGQKVEFLVSFYNNEISEKSEIFDDQFSVERPDGSNFTLKIRSTKLEDSAMYFCASGDRRDYGYTFGSGTRLTVV.